One TCR beta chain is described in this entry. V lost 1 base to trimming and J lost 9 bases, with 10 bases between them. The germline V gene has CDR1 SGHDN and CDR2 FVKESK. The CDR3 has 14 residues. Assay: immunoSEQ multiplex PCR; the TCRdb copy retains only in-frame clones and omits some. The sample has roughly 110,000 clones, just over 90% seen once. The data stem from a study of T cell responses to AZD1222 COVID-19 vaccine. This chain connects TRBV14 to TRBJ1-6, with D maybe TRBD1 (6 bases). The material was peripheral blood, obtained 28 days after the second AZD1222 dose. The origin of this receptor is an adult who received the AZD1222 COVID-19 vaccine. For the CDR3, the DNA is TGTGCCAGCAGCCAAGTACAGGGCCTTTCACCCCTCCACTTT. This encodes CASSQVQGLSPLHF.